This record covers a single T cell receptor beta chain. The CDR3 has 14 residues. The J segment lost 4 bases and the V segment lost 8 bases, leaving 8 bases of the junction unmatched. Germline loops: CDR1 MNHEY, CDR2 SVGAGI. The sample originates from a study of blood T cell repertoires in COVID-19. Study-level background: The samples span acute and convalescent COVID-19 from the United States, Italy and Spain.

Profiled with immunoSEQ multiplex PCR; TCRdb holds only in-frame clones, not every one. The sample holds 95,000 to 150,000 clones, around 86% seen once. The chain joins TRBV6-5 to TRBJ2-3; TRBD2 matches at 8 bases. The origin of this receptor is a man in his forties with acute or convalescent COVID-19. The source material was peripheral blood. Here the CDR3 DNA reads TGTGCCAGCCGCCCATCCGGGAGGGCAGATACGCAGTATTTT. It specifies CASRPSGRADTQYF.